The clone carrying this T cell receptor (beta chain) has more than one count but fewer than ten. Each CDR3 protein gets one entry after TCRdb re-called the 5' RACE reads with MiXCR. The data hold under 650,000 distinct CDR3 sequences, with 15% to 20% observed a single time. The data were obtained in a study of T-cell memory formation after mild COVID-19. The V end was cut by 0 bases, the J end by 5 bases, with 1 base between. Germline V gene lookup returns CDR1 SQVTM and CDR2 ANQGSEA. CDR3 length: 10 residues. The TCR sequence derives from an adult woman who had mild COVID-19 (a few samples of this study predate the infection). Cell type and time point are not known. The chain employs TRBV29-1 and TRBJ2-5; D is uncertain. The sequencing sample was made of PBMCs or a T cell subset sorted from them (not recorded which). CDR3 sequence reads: CSVEEETQYF. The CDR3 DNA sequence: TGCAGCGTTGAAGAGGAGACCCAGTACTTC.